What follows is one TCR beta chain and its context. Unstimulated PBMCs were sorted into CD3+CD4+ and CD3+CD8+ populations. Per the germline V gene, CDR1 is LNHDA and CDR2 is SQIVND (reference sequence). With 6 bases clipped from V and 0 bases from J, the junction kept 5 bases outside the gene matches. The CDR3 length is 14 residues. The sample comes from a study of T cell clones after liver transplantation. Overall study context: As an antigen-independent comparator, third-party-reactive TCRbeta sequences came from pre-transplant mixed lymphocyte reactions. Draws occurred before transplant, before withdrawal, and after complete or failed withdrawal.

Assay used: immunoSEQ multiplex PCR; TCRdb lists only in-frame clones, some missing. The sample yields about 33,000 clones, around 94% seen once. The input for sequencing was CD8+ T cells from blood, taken 12 months after liver transplant. J is TRBJ2-7 and V is TRBV19; 7 positions agree with TRBD1. This receptor was obtained from a human patient who received a liver transplant. Certain T cells may be donor cells from the graft. In DNA form, the CDR3 reads TGTGCCAGTAGGAACAGGGGCCTCTCCTACGAGCAGTACTTC. It yields the protein CASRNRGLSYEQYF.